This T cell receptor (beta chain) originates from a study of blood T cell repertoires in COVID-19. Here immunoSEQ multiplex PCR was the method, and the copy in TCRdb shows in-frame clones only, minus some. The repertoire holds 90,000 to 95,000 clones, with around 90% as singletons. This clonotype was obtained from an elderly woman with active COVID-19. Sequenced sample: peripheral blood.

For the CDR3, the DNA is TGTGCCTGGAGTCTAGGGACAGGGGGGTATGAGCAGTTCTTC. Its translation is CAWSLGTGGYEQFF. The V and J genes are TRBV30 and TRBJ2-1, with TRBD1 identical over 11 bases. The CDR3 runs to 14 residues. The J segment lost 8 bases and the V segment lost 2 bases, leaving 5 bases of the junction unmatched. Germline loops: CDR1 GTSNPN, CDR2 SVGIG (reference sequence).